These 9 T cell receptor beta chains share one sample of origin, sequenced in a study of T cell clones after liver transplantation. TCRdb's copy holds only in-frame clones and misses some; the assay was immunoSEQ multiplex PCR. The table shows around 15,000 clones, with more than 65% occurring only once. Sequences were derived from CD8+ T cells from blood, sampled approximately 43 months after liver transplant. These receptors originate from a human patient who received a liver transplant. The graft donor may have contributed some T cells.

This chain connects TRBV7-9 to TRBJ1-5, with D unclear. The CDR3 loop spans 12 amino acids. CDR1 is SEHNR, CDR2 FQNEAQ, per germline (reference sequence). Trimming left V 5 bases short and J 8 bases short, with 10 bases between. The CDR3: CASSRAEKPQHF. The CDR3 nucleotides read TGTGCCAGCAGCCGAGCGGAAAAGCCCCAGCATTTT.

This clone was seen only once. The V call is TRBV19, the J call TRBJ2-7; D unresolved. V lost 3 bases, J lost 0 bases, and 6 bases lay in between. This CDR3 comprises 13 residues. CDR1 is LNHDA, CDR2 SQIVND, per germline (reference sequence). CDR3 sequence: CASSISVSYEQYF. CDR3 DNA: TGTGCCAGTAGTATCTCTGTCTCCTACGAGCAGTACTTC.

The chain uses TRBV29-1 and TRBJ2-7, with D perhaps TRBD2 (5 bases). V was shortened by 6 bases and J by 3 bases, with 12 bases between the two germline ends. The length of the CDR3 is 12 residues. The germline V gene encodes CDR1 SQVTM and CDR2 ANQGSEA. The DNA of the CDR3 is TGCAGCGTACCTGGGAGTAGCTACGAGCAGTACTTC. This gives the protein CSVPGSSYEQYF.

The rearrangement joins TRBV7-6 to TRBJ2-7; 7 bases fit TRBD2. Germline loops: CDR1 SGHVS, CDR2 FNYEAQ. V was pared by 5 bases and J by 0 bases, with 7 bases of the junction left unmatched. The CDR3 consists of 15 residues. CDR3 amino acids: CASSPWEGRSYEQYF. The CDR3 nucleotides are TGTGCCAGCAGCCCCTGGGAGGGTCGCTCCTACGAGCAGTACTTC.

The chain links TRBV27 to TRBJ2-3; D not resolved. CDR1 and CDR2 from the germline V gene are MNHEY and SMNVEV (reference sequence). This CDR3 spans 13 amino acids. The V end was cut by 11 bases, the J end by 2 bases, with 14 bases between. CDR3 residues: CACGLSITDTQYF. The DNA for the CDR3 is TGTGCCTGTGGCCTATCGATCACAGATACGCAGTATTTT.

This clone was seen a single time. The chain recombines TRBV7-7 with TRBJ2-2; 9 nucleotides agree with TRBD1. In germline, CDR1 is SSHAT, CDR2 FNYEAQ (reference sequence). J lost 4 bases, V lost 4 bases, and 10 bases had no gene match. The CDR3 is 17 amino acids. The CDR3 spells CASSSFAGTGLTGELFF. The DNA of the CDR3 is TGTGCCAGCAGCTCCTTCGCCGGGACAGGGCTCACCGGGGAGCTGTTTTTT.

In DNA, the CDR3 is TGCAGCGTTGATGGGACTAGCGGGAGAGTCTACAATGAGCAGTTCTTC. Translation gives CSVDGTSGRVYNEQFF. The chain joins TRBV29-1 to TRBJ2-1; TRBD2 matches at 14 bases. CDR3 length: 16 residues. CDR1 is SQVTM and CDR2 is ANQGSEA in the germline V gene. Trimming at V came to 3 bases and at J to 3 bases, leaving 4 bases not matched to a gene.

This chain joins TRBV9 and TRBJ2-7; 7 nucleotides align to TRBD2. CDR1 is SGDLS, CDR2 YYNGEE, per germline. The J segment lost 3 bases and the V segment lost 0 bases, leaving 6 bases of the junction unmatched. CDR3 size: 15 residues. CDR3 protein: CASSVDGGRSYEQYF. Here the CDR3 DNA reads TGTGCCAGCAGCGTAGATGGCGGGAGAAGCTACGAGCAGTACTTC.

The rearrangement links TRBV29-1 to TRBJ2-5; D gene uncertain. The CDR3 has 13 amino acids. Germline V lookup: CDR1 SQVTM, CDR2 ANQGSEA. Trimming stripped 3 bases from V and 5 bases from J, with 13 bases between. The CDR3 protein is CSVDASYGETQYF. DNA for the CDR3: TGCAGCGTTGATGCGTCCTACGGGGAGACCCAGTACTTC. The full variable domain, rest sourced from reference TRBV29-1 and TRBJ2-5, is SAVISQKPSRDICQRGTSLTIQCQVDSQVTMMFWYRQQPGQSLTLIATANQGSEATYESGFVIDKFPISRPNLTFSTLTVSNMSPEDSSIYLCSVDASYGETQYFGPGTRLLVL.